This T cell receptor beta chain was recovered during a study of cytomegalovirus exposure and HLA in healthy donors. Points from the study as a whole: A later analysis linked a missense variant in DCLRE1C to the trimming of TCR beta V and J genes. A few V segments could not be told apart, such as TRBV6-2 and TRBV6-3, and were left out. Later analysis showed most CMV-associated TCR beta chains appearing HLA-restricted. Many donors shared some public TCRs, even though most TCR sequences were rare.

Researchers ran the PCR with 60 Vbeta and 13 Jbeta primers. TCRdb keeps only in-frame clones here, not all; method: immunoSEQ multiplex PCR. The data contain some 150,000 clones, 70% to 85% of them singletons. The V end was cut by 8 bases, the J end by 0 bases, with 11 bases between. In germline, CDR1 is MNHNS, CDR2 SASEGT. The CDR3 is 14 amino acids. A note on this clone: Its target is unknown.

This receptor was identified in a woman aged 50 to 60 in good health and CMV-seropositive. The chain combines TRBV6-1 with TRBJ1-5, with D maybe TRBD1 (5 bases). The sequenced sample was PBMCs. Written as DNA, the CDR3 is TGTGCCAGCTCGGGACTCTATAGCAATCAGCCCCAGCATTTT. This codes for CASSGLYSNQPQHF.